This TCR beta chain was recorded in a study of shared clonotypes between healthy human individuals. This CDR3 comprises 14 residues. Germline V CDR1 and CDR2: MDHEN, SYDVKM. Trimming shortened V by 2 bases and J by 4 bases, and 12 bases separated the two germline ends. Generated by immunoSEQ multiplex PCR, the TCRdb table keeps only in-frame clones and is missing some. The sample lists some 2,500,000 clones, 80% to 95% occurring once. The J gene is TRBJ2-7, the V gene TRBV28; D call uncertain. The sample consisted of naive CD4+ T cells from PBMCs. Subset denoted: CD45RA+ positively selected. The TCR sequence derives from a man in his late teens or twenties in good health. Some clones in this sample may be carry-over from other donors' samples. The CDR3 nucleotides are TGTGCCAGCAGTTTACGGCTCCCTGGGTACGAGCAGTACTTC. Its protein product is CASSLRLPGYEQYF.